This T cell receptor beta chain was sequenced for a study of blood T cell repertoires in COVID-19. At the level of the study: The study drew acute and convalescent COVID-19 samples from the United States, Italy and Spain. PBMCs, B-cell-depleted T cells, or T cells provided the cDNA or gDNA that made up the material.

This clone has a handful of counts. Under the authors' procedure: Researchers report that nucleated cell counts were estimated from reference gene primer amplification. TCRdb's copy holds only in-frame clones and misses some; the assay was immunoSEQ multiplex PCR. V, J and clone size were drawn from that table, and D and trimming were deduced from the DNA. The repertoire holds about 200,000 clones, with 88% as singletons. CDR1 and CDR2 (germline): SEHNR, FQNEAQ (reference sequence). CDR3 length equals 15 residues. Trimming removed 6 bases from V and 9 bases from J; junction bases left unmatched: 11. This chain uses TRBV7-9 with TRBJ2-1; 10 nucleotides match TRBD2. Specimen: peripheral blood. The TCR sequence derives from a man aged 35 to 55 with acute or convalescent COVID-19. CDR3 bases: TGTGCCAGCAGTGACCAGCGGGGGGGGTACGCTGAGCAGTTCTTC. It encodes CASSDQRGGYAEQFF.